Here is one TCR beta chain with its context. Assay: immunoSEQ multiplex PCR; the TCRdb copy retains only in-frame clones and omits some. The repertoire holds hundreds of thousands of clones, about 84% seen once, with more than 2% in the top ten. Participants were aged roughly 18 to 89 years from approximately 25 US areas. This specimen comes from a study of blood T cell repertoires in COVID-19. Study information: Sources were T cells, B-cell-depleted T cells, or PBMCs; the material itself was cDNA or gDNA.

Trimming removed 7 bases from V and 3 bases from J; junction bases left unmatched: 17. The germline V gene encodes CDR1 SGHTA and CDR2 FQGNSA. The CDR3 spans 17 residues. The J gene is TRBJ1-1, the V gene TRBV7-2; 7 bases are a match to TRBD1. The sequenced sample was PBMCs or T cells enriched from blood (not recorded which). The sequence came from a woman between 45 and 65 years old who had recovered from COVID-19. CDR3 region: CASNRVGVARGYTEAFF. The DNA of the CDR3 is TGTGCCAGCAACAGAGTTGGGGTGGCCAGGGGGTACACTGAAGCTTTCTTT.